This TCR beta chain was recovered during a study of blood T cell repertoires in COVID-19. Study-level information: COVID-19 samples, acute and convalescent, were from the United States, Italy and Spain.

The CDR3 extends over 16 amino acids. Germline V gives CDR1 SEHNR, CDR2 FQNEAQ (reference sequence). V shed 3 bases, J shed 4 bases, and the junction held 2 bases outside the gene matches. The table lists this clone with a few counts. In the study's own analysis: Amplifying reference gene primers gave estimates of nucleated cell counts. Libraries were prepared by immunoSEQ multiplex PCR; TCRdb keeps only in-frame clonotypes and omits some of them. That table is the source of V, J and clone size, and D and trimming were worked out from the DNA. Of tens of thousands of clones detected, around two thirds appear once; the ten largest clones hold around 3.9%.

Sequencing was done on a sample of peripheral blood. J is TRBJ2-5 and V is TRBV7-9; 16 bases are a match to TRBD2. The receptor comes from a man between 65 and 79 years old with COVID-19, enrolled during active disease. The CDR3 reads CASSLGTSGRAETQYF. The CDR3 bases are TGTGCCAGCAGCTTGGGGACTAGCGGGAGGGCAGAGACCCAGTACTTC.